Below, 14 T cell receptor beta chains from the same sample are listed, as sequenced in a study of blood T cells in healthy people across ages. Combining a sample-barcoded 5' primer with a J-beta primer mix, a second PCR ran for roughly 7 to 12 cycles. TCRdb re-analysed the 5' RACE reads in MiXCR, keeping a single row per CDR3 protein. Among approximately 780,000 distinct CDR3 sequences, roughly 25% were seen once, and the ten largest hold approximately 2.9%. The data were also submitted as part of a second study, on T cells of mothers and their children.

The material sequenced was blood. The source is a boy between 5 and 17 years old in good health.

This clonotype was counted only a few times. The conserved phenylalanine or tryptophan is not found at the CDR3 terminus, so this likely reflects a read error. The chain carries TRBV7-2 and TRBJ2-5; TRBD2 aligns across 15 bases. The closer fit of TRBJ2-1 to the DNA end suggests the J call may be wrong. CDR1 and CDR2 (germline): SGHTA, FQGNSA. The CDR3 extends over 14 amino acids. Here the CDR3 reads CASGTSGGYNEQFL. The CDR3 DNA reads TGTGCCAGCGGGACTAGCGGGGGGTACAATGAGCAGTTCCTC.

This clonotype was detected only a few times. This chain joins TRBV6-5 and TRBJ2-5, with D possibly called TRBD1 or TRBD2 (5 bases each). The end of the DNA aligns better with TRBJ2-7, so the J call may be wrong. Germline loops: CDR1 MNHEY, CDR2 SVGAGI. The CDR3 contains 13 residues. CDR3 nucleotides: TGTGCCAGCAGTCGGGGCCTTACGGACGAGCAGTACTTC. Encoded protein: CASSRGLTDEQYF.

This clonotype showed up just a few times. V gene TRBV5-1 combines with J gene TRBJ2-5; 9 positions match TRBD1. Germline lookup yields CDR1 SGHRS and CDR2 YFSETQ. The CDR3 has 15 amino acids. Unmatched junction bases numbered 5, after V lost 0 bases and J lost 5 bases. Here the CDR3 reads CASSLEQGAKETQYF. The CDR3 bases are TGCGCCAGCAGCTTGGAACAGGGGGCTAAGGAGACCCAGTACTTC.

The rearrangement links TRBV4-1 to TRBJ2-7, with unresolved D. V lost 4 bases to trimming and J lost 2 bases, with 27 bases between them. The CDR3 is 19 amino acids. The germline gives CDR1 MGHRA, CDR2 YSYEKL. In nucleotides, the CDR3 is TGCGCCAGCAGCCGCGTAGGACCTCCAATAAGGACCGACCCCTACGAGCAGTACTTC. Protein: CASSRVGPPIRTDPYEQYF.

This clonotype was counted between two and nine times. The chain recombines TRBV7-2 with TRBJ2-7, with D perhaps matching TRBD2 (7 bases). Germline-derived CDR1 and CDR2 are SGHTA and FQGNSA. Trimming shortened V by 2 bases and J by 2 bases, and 16 bases separated the two germline ends. This CDR3 contains 16 residues. CDR3 loop: CASSLRGGGSAYEQYF. CDR3 bases: TGTGCCAGCAGCTTACGAGGGGGGGGGTCTGCCTACGAGCAGTACTTC.

In its sample, this clonotype was seen many times. The chain uses TRBV18 and TRBJ2-5; D uncertain. Germline-derived CDR1 and CDR2 are KGHSH and LQKENI. V was clipped by 1 base and J by 5 bases, with 5 bases between them. The CDR3 has 12 amino acids. This CDR3 reads CASSPQEETQYF. CDR3 nucleotide sequence: TGTGCCAGCTCACCACAGGAGGAGACCCAGTACTTC.

This clonotype has only one observation. The chain couples TRBV6-5 to TRBJ2-5, with 14 bases that match TRBD2. The J call may not be correct, given that the DNA end is closer to TRBJ2-7. Germline CDR1 is MNHEY and CDR2 is SVGAGI. The CDR3 totals 16 residues. The chain's CDR3 is CASSYTGLAGGHEQYF. As DNA, the CDR3 is TGTGCCAGCAGTTATACCGGACTAGCGGGAGGTCACGAGCAGTACTTC.

This clonotype was recorded at least ten times. The J gene is TRBJ2-2, the V gene TRBV7-6; D possibly corresponds to TRBD1 (6 bases). Trimming removed 5 bases from V and 3 bases from J, with 22 bases in between. Per germline, CDR1 SGHVS and CDR2 FNYEAQ. The CDR3 has 18 amino acids. The CDR3 protein is CASSRPPGSRGHTGELFF. The CDR3 DNA is TGTGCCAGCAGCCGCCCCCCCGGCTCCAGGGGTCACACCGGGGAGCTGTTTTTT. Drawing the rest from reference TRBV7-6 and TRBJ2-2, the complete variable domain is GAGVSQSPRYKVTKRGQDVALRCDPISGHVSLYWYRQALGQGPEFLTYFNYEAQQDKSGLPNDRFSAERPEGSISTLTIQRTEQRDSAMYRCASSRPPGSRGHTGELFFGEGSRLTVL.

The chain links TRBV9 to TRBJ1-4; possibly TRBD1 for D (6 bases). The CDR3 runs to 15 residues. V was clipped by 4 bases and J by 5 bases, with 15 bases between them. Germline V gene lookup returns CDR1 SGDLS and CDR2 YYNGEE. The CDR3 spells CASSLLSGANEKLFF. The DNA of the CDR3 is TGTGCCAGCAGCCTTCTGTCGGGGGCGAATGAAAAACTGTTTTTT.

This clonotype was picked up a small number of times. This chain connects TRBV5-4 to TRBJ2-7; the match to TRBD2 covers 8 bases. The DNA end is a closer match to TRBJ2-1, so the J assignment may be wrong. CDR1 is SGHNT and CDR2 is YYREEE in the germline V gene (reference sequence). The CDR3 has 16 amino acids. The CDR3 nucleotides are TGTGCCAGCAGCTTGGGAGGGACGGGTTCCGGGACTAGTCAGTTCTTC. Translating it yields CASSLGGTGSGTSQFF.

The chain carries TRBV6-1 and TRBJ2-5, with TRBD1 as a possible D gene (5 bases). Germline V gives CDR1 MNHNS, CDR2 SASEGT. This CDR3 is built from 17 residues. V was clipped by 5 bases and J by 2 bases, with 21 bases between them. The CDR3 reads CASSPLGEGVEQETQYF. The CDR3 region has the DNA TGTGCCAGCAGTCCCCTTGGGGAAGGGGTGGAGCAAGAGACCCAGTACTTC.

The chain combines TRBV12-3 or TRBV12-4 with TRBJ2-1; 10 positions agree with TRBD1. CDR3 length equals 18 residues. The J segment lost 2 bases and the V segment lost 5 bases, leaving 12 bases of the junction unmatched. CDR3 bases: TGTGCCAGCAGTCTCGACAGGGGGCCTGCGCCGACCTACAATGAGCAGTTCTTC. This gives the protein CASSLDRGPAPTYNEQFF.

This clonotype occurred a few times. The chain employs TRBV2 and TRBJ2-7; tentative D call: TRBD2 (6 bases). The germline gives CDR1 SNHLY, CDR2 FYNNEI. The CDR3 extends over 12 amino acids. The V and J ends lost 7 bases and 4 bases respectively, with 11 bases between them. The CDR3 coding sequence is TGTGCCAGCAACAAAGGGACTTACGAGCAGTACTTC. Translating it yields CASNKGTYEQYF.

This clonotype was counted only a few times. The junction differs from germline at one of its ends, possibly a read error. The chain employs TRBV3-1 and TRBJ1-4; 8 bases line up with TRBD1. Germline CDR1 is LGHDT and CDR2 is YNNKEL (reference sequence). This CDR3 has 12 residues. CDR3 sequence (DNA): TGTGCCAGCAGCCCGGACAGGGAAAAACTGCTTTTT. Residues: CASSPDREKLLF.